Listed below are T cell receptor beta chains from one sample, sequenced in a study of shared clonotypes between healthy human individuals. Libraries were prepared by immunoSEQ multiplex PCR; TCRdb keeps only in-frame clonotypes and omits some of them. The sample records about 2.4 million clones, approximately 92% being singletons. Sequencing was done on a sample of naive CD4+ T cells sorted from blood. All receptors come from a young man in good health. Each CDR3 is given with its conserved first and last residue. Fields, in order: D gene, J gene, V gene, clone size, CDR3 DNA, CDR3 protein. D genes are given only for firm matches. Clone size is given for some rows only: seen once, a few or many times, or a class if the clone is expanded.

>-|TRBJ2-1|TRBV2|-
TGTGCCAGCAGTGAAGCGGGGGCGTACTCCTACAATGAGCAGTTCTTC
CASSEAGAYSYNEQFF
>-|TRBJ2-7|TRBV7-2|-
TGTGCCAGCAGCCCCGGGACGGTTAGCTCCTACGAGCAGTACTTC
CASSPGTVSSYEQYF
>-|TRBJ2-5|TRBV9|-
TGTGCCAGCCCAGGGGTGGCAGAGACCCAGTACTTC
CASPGVAETQYF
>-|TRBJ2-7|TRBV9|-
TGTGCCAGCAGCGTAGAGAGTCTCACGGAGCAGTACTTC
CASSVESLTEQYF
>-|TRBJ1-5|TRBV5-4|-
TGTGCCAGCTCAGAGCAGGGAGACAATCAGCCCCAGCATTTT
CASSEQGDNQPQHF
>-|TRBJ1-2|TRBV20-1|-
TGCAGTGCTAGACAAAACTATGGCTACACCTTC
CSARQNYGYTF
>-|TRBJ2-3|TRBV11-3|-
TGTGCCAGCAGCTTAGGGGGCGGGGAGGCAGATACGCAGTATTTT
CASSLGGGEADTQYF
>TRBD2|TRBJ2-1|TRBV25-1|-
TGTGCCAGCAGTGAATTGGGGGGGAGTAGCGGGATCTACAATGAGCAGTTCTTC
CASSELGGSSGIYNEQFF
>-|TRBJ1-2|TRBV9|-
TGTGCCAGCAGCGTCCGGGGGGTATACACCTTC
CASSVRGVYTF
>-|TRBJ2-1|TRBV7-2|-
TGTGCCAGCAGCTCCCCCACAGGGAATGTCTACAATGAGCAGTTCTTC
CASSSPTGNVYNEQFF
>-|TRBJ1-4|TRBV7-6|-
TGTGCCAGCAGCTTAGCGCAGTCAGGAAGTTTGTTTTTT
CASSLAQSGSLFF
>-|TRBJ2-7|TRBV5-1|-
TGCGCCAGCAGCTTCGTTGGAGGGGGCGGCGGGTCCGAGCAGTACTTC
CASSFVGGGGGSEQYF
>TRBD2|TRBJ2-7|TRBV6-6|-
TGTGCCAGCAGACCCCTAGCGGGAGAGTCCTACGAGCAGTACTTC
CASRPLAGESYEQYF
>-|TRBJ2-2|TRBV9|few
TGTGCCAGCAGCCATGGGGTAGCCGGGGAGCTGTTTTTT
CASSHGVAGELFF
>-|TRBJ2-2|TRBV30|-
TGTGCCTGGAGTGTACGGAGGCAACCGAACACCGGGGAGCTGTTTTTT
CAWSVRRQPNTGELFF
>-|TRBJ2-7|TRBV6-1|-
TGTGCCAGCAGTGCGCGTCAGGGTACCTACGAGCAGTACTTC
CASSARQGTYEQYF
>TRBD1|TRBJ2-7|TRBV7-2|once
TGTGCCAGCAGCCAGCGGACAGGGTACTACGAGCAGTACTTC
CASSQRTGYYEQYF
>-|TRBJ2-7|TRBV5-5|-
TGTGCCAGCAGTCCCCCCAACACGGTGGGGGAGCAGTACTTC
CASSPPNTVGEQYF
>-|TRBJ2-3|TRBV5-1|once
TGCGCCAGCAGCTTACAGGAGAGTAGCACAGATACGCAGTATTTT
CASSLQESSTDTQYF
>-|TRBJ1-3|TRBV6-1|-
TGTGCCAGCAACACAGGGTCTGGAAACACCATATATTTT
CASNTGSGNTIYF
>TRBD2|TRBJ2-1|TRBV30|-
TGTGCCTGGAGTGGGGGCATAGCGGGAGGGTACAATGAGCAGTTCTTC
CAWSGGIAGGYNEQFF
>TRBD2|TRBJ2-1|TRBV7-2|-
TGTGCCAGCAGCTTAGAACTAGCGGGAGGCTCCAATGAGCAGTTCTTC
CASSLELAGGSNEQFF
>-|TRBJ2-1|TRBV28|-
TGTGCCAGCAGTTACAATGAGCAGTTCTTC
CASSYNEQFF
>-|TRBJ2-3|TRBV30|-
TGTGCCTGGAGAGGTCGGCGGGATACGCAGTATTTT
CAWRGRRDTQYF
>-|TRBJ2-3|TRBV5-1|-
TGCGCCAGCAGCCCCGGAAGGGGGGAAAGCACAGATACGCAGTATTTT
CASSPGRGESTDTQYF
>TRBD1|TRBJ1-2|TRBV27|-
TGTGCCAGCAGTTTATCGGGGACAGCCCCTAACTATGGCTACACCTTC
CASSLSGTAPNYGYTF
>-|TRBJ1-5|TRBV7-2|-
TGTGCCAGCAGCTTAGCTCAGGGTAGCAATCAGCCCCAGCATTTT
CASSLAQGSNQPQHF
>-|TRBJ2-5|TRBV27|-
TGTGCCAGCAGTTTATTTTTTAGGGACGGAGGGGGGTGGCAAGAGACCCAGTACTTC
CASSLFFRDGGGWQETQYF
>TRBD1|TRBJ2-2|TRBV27|-
TGTGCCAGCAAGAGAGGACAGGGGATCACCGGGGAGCTGTTTTTT
CASKRGQGITGELFF
>TRBD1|TRBJ2-7|TRBV30|-
TGTGCCTGGAGCACAGGGGCGGACCTCTACGAGCAGTACTTC
CAWSTGADLYEQYF
>-|TRBJ2-2|TRBV28|-
TGTGCCAGCAAAAAGGGAGGCACCGGGGAGCTGTTTTTT
CASKKGGTGELFF
>-|TRBJ1-1|TRBV5-1|-
TGCGCCAGCAGCTTGAATTGGGAGAACACTGAAGCTTTCTTT
CASSLNWENTEAFF
>-|TRBJ1-1|TRBV28|-
TGTGCCAGCAGTTTTTCGTCTGGGCGTTACACTGAAGCTTTCTTT
CASSFSSGRYTEAFF
>-|TRBJ1-2|TRBV6-1|-
TGTGCCAGCAGTCCCCCAGGGCGCTATGGCTACACCTTC
CASSPPGRYGYTF
>-|TRBJ1-6|TRBV5-6|-
TGTGCCAGCAGCTATTACGGGATGGCCAATTCACCCCTCCACTTT
CASSYYGMANSPLHF
>TRBD1|TRBJ1-1|TRBV7-2|-
TGTGCCAGTAGCTCCTACCCCGGACAGGGAACTGAAGCTTTCTTT
CASSSYPGQGTEAFF
>-|TRBJ2-7|TRBV7-2|-
TGTGCCAGCAGCCAAGCGGGTAGCGCCTACGAGCAGTACTTC
CASSQAGSAYEQYF
>-|TRBJ1-2|TRBV10-2|-
TGCGCCAGCTCTATCGTCGGCAGCAACTATGGCTACACCTTC
CASSIVGSNYGYTF
>TRBD1|TRBJ2-7|TRBV28|-
TGTGCCAGCAGCCCGACAGGGATCTCCTACGAGCAGTACTTC
CASSPTGISYEQYF
>-|TRBJ2-1|TRBV15|-
TGTGCCACCAGCCGGGACTCGAGCTCCTACAATGAGCAGTTCTTC
CATSRDSSSYNEQFF
>TRBD2|TRBJ2-1|TRBV7-2|-
TGTGCCAGCAGCTTACAATCTAGCGGGAGTCGGGAGCAGTTCTTC
CASSLQSSGSREQFF
>-|TRBJ2-4|TRBV4-1|-
TGCGCCAGCAGCCAAGGCTATAGGGCGGACATTCAGTACTTC
CASSQGYRADIQYF